A single sample gave rise to the 19 T cell receptor beta chains below, sequenced in a study of T cell responses to AZD1222 COVID-19 vaccine. Only in-frame clones appear in the TCRdb table, and some are missing; sequencing was by immunoSEQ multiplex PCR. The repertoire consists of about 84,000 clones, with around 90% occurring once and the leading ten covering about 1.6%. Sequencing was performed on peripheral blood, taken on day 0 of AZD1222 vaccination. The receptors here all came from an adult in good health.

V and J are TRBV19 and TRBJ1-1; D not resolved. V lost 8 bases and J 3 bases, leaving 7 bases between the germline ends. Germline V gene sequence: CDR1 LNHDA, CDR2 SQIVND (reference sequence). This CDR3 has 11 residues. As DNA, the CDR3 is TGTGCCAGTTGGTGGGACACTGAAGCTTTCTTT. It yields the protein CASWWDTEAFF.

This clone was seen once. The J gene is TRBJ2-1, the V gene TRBV6-2 or TRBV6-3; D is unclear. The CDR3 is 14 amino acids. Germline-derived CDR1 and CDR2 are MNHEY and SVGEGT. Trimming removed 2 bases at V and 6 bases at J, with 11 bases between. CDR3 amino acids: CASSYPPLANEQFF. Here the CDR3 DNA reads TGTGCCAGCAGTTACCCCCCTCTTGCCAATGAGCAGTTCTTC.

The chain is built from TRBV10-3 and TRBJ2-7, with 9 bases fitting TRBD1. The CDR3 length is 15 residues. V dropped 3 bases and J dropped 1; count of bases not matched to a gene: 4. CDR1 ENHRY and CDR2 SYGVKD come from the germline V gene. CDR3 nucleotide sequence: TGTGCCATCAGTGAAGGAGGACAGGGGTCCTACGAGCAGTACTTC. Translation gives CAISEGGQGSYEQYF.

The rearrangement links TRBV28 to TRBJ2-7; TRBD2 is a possible D gene (6 bases). V was shortened by 11 bases and J by 4 bases, with 21 bases between the two germline ends. The CDR3 is 14 residues long. CDR1 and CDR2 (germline): MDHEN, SYDVKM. The CDR3 region has the DNA TGTGCCTCCAGTCGACCGGGAGTGAGGTACGAGCAGTACTTC. Its protein product is CASSRPGVRYEQYF.

The rearrangement links TRBV29-1 to TRBJ2-1, with TRBD2 as a possible D gene (6 bases). Germline V gene sequence: CDR1 SQVTM, CDR2 ANQGSEA. The CDR3 is made up of 12 amino acids. V lost 7 bases and J 9 bases, leaving 16 bases between the germline ends. CDR3 nucleotide sequence: TGCAGCGCCCCCCGCCTGCGGGGTGAGCAGTTCTTC. Amino acid sequence: CSAPRLRGEQFF.

In this sample, this clone turned up once. The V call is TRBV19, the J call TRBJ1-5; D not certain. From germline, CDR1 is LNHDA and CDR2 SQIVND (reference sequence). V lost 7 bases to trimming and J lost 5 bases, with 21 bases between them. The CDR3 runs 16 residues. CDR3 loop: CASTSKRERVDQPQHF. CDR3 DNA: TGTGCCAGTACCTCAAAGAGAGAAAGGGTCGATCAGCCCCAGCATTTT.

The chain links TRBV2 to TRBJ2-7; D unresolved. The germline V and J ends were trimmed by 6 bases and 3 bases, with 9 bases remaining between them. CDR1 and CDR2 from the germline V gene are SNHLY and FYNNEI. CDR3 length: 12 residues. CDR3 region: CASSAINYEQYF. DNA for the CDR3: TGTGCCAGCAGCGCGATTAACTACGAGCAGTACTTC.

The chain employs TRBV19 and TRBJ1-6, with a tentative D call TRBD1 (6 bases). The CDR3 has 14 amino acids. From germline, CDR1 is LNHDA and CDR2 SQIVND (reference sequence). The germline V and J ends were trimmed by 6 bases and 4 bases, with 10 bases remaining between them. CDR3: CASSRGLYNSPLHF. The DNA for the CDR3 is TGTGCCAGTAGCCGGGGGCTTTATAATTCACCCCTCCACTTT.

This clone has more than one count but fewer than ten. The chain is built from TRBV5-5 and TRBJ2-3; D is uncertain. This CDR3 spans 16 amino acids. Trimming pared 2 bases from V and 3 bases from J, leaving 16 bases between. Germline CDR1 SGHKS, CDR2 YYEKEE (reference sequence). CDR3 DNA sequence: TGTGCCAGCAGCTTAGTCCACATGGGTTTTACAGATACGCAGTATTTT. As protein: CASSLVHMGFTDTQYF.

This chain connects TRBV6-6 to TRBJ2-7, with TRBD2 identical over 13 bases. In germline, CDR1 is MNHNY, CDR2 SVGAGI (reference sequence). The CDR3 contains 17 residues. V shed 5 bases and J 1 base; nucleotides not matched to a gene: 8. In DNA form, the CDR3 reads TGTGCCAGCAGTCAACAACGGGGACTAGCGGGATCCTACGAGCAGTACTTC. It translates to CASSQQRGLAGSYEQYF.

The chain joins TRBV18 to TRBJ1-1; the D gene is possibly TRBD1 (6 bases). Germline values: CDR1 KGHSH, CDR2 LQKENI. This CDR3 has 16 residues. Trimming shortened V by 1 base and J by 5 bases, and 17 bases separated the two germline ends. The CDR3 sequence: CASSPQVAGARTEAFF. CDR3 DNA: TGTGCCAGCTCACCACAGGTAGCGGGGGCGCGGACTGAAGCTTTCTTT.

The chain carries TRBV6-6 and TRBJ1-1; D may be TRBD1 (6 bases). The germline V and J ends were trimmed by 0 bases and 5 bases, with 16 bases remaining between them. The CDR3 runs to 16 residues. Per germline, CDR1 MNHNY and CDR2 SVGAGI (reference sequence). The CDR3 loop is CASSYSRQATGTEAFF. CDR3 DNA: TGTGCCAGCAGTTACTCTAGACAGGCCACGGGAACTGAAGCTTTCTTT.

The chain is built from TRBV2 and TRBJ2-7; possibly TRBD1 for D (5 bases). The CDR3 consists of 13 residues. Germline CDR1 SNHLY, CDR2 FYNNEI. V lost 7 bases, J lost 2 bases, and 12 bases lay in between. CDR3 DNA sequence: TGTGCCAGCAAACAGGTTGGAGCCTACGAGCAGTACTTC. Encoded protein: CASKQVGAYEQYF.

V usage is TRBV6-5 and J usage is TRBJ1-2; 7 bases line up with TRBD1. The CDR3 is made up of 14 amino acids. Germline CDR1 is MNHEY and CDR2 is SVGAGI. The J segment lost 0 bases and the V segment lost 7 bases, leaving 5 bases of the junction unmatched. DNA for the CDR3: TGTGCCAGCACCCAGACAGGGACTAACTATGGCTACACCTTC. As protein: CASTQTGTNYGYTF.

The chain combines TRBV27 with TRBJ1-6, with 7 bases identical to TRBD1. Trimming at V came to 2 bases and at J to 9 bases, leaving 7 bases not matched to a gene. The CDR3 consists of 15 residues. Germline V gene data show CDR1 as MNHEY and CDR2 as SMNVEV (reference sequence). The CDR3 DNA sequence: TGTGCCAGCAGTTTAGGGGGGACAGCCCTTTCACCCCTCCACTTT. Amino acid sequence: CASSLGGTALSPLHF.

The genes are TRBV9 and TRBJ1-1; 11 bases are a match to TRBD1. CDR1 and CDR2 from the germline V gene are SGDLS and YYNGEE. The length of the CDR3 is 16 residues. The V and J ends lost 4 bases and 5 bases, in that order; junction bases with no gene match: 10. CDR3 in amino acids: CASSPPDRGLWTEAFF. CDR3 sequence (DNA): TGTGCCAGCAGCCCCCCGGACAGGGGGCTATGGACTGAAGCTTTCTTT.

Points on this clone: One end of the junction fails to match germline, which may point to a read error. The chain uses TRBV18 and TRBJ1-1; no definite D call. Germline lookup yields CDR1 KGHSH and CDR2 LQKENI. The CDR3 consists of 15 residues. The CDR3, as DNA: TGTGCCAGCCCACCACCGGTTGGCTCGAACACTGAAGCTTTCTTT. As protein: CASPPPVGSNTEAFF.

The gene calls are TRBV10-3 and TRBJ2-1; D not certain. The CDR3 is 15 residues long. V lost 0 bases, J lost 3 bases, and 9 bases lay in between. Germline-derived CDR1 and CDR2 are ENHRY and SYGVKD. Here the CDR3 DNA reads TGTGCCATCAGTGAGTCTGGTGGGAACTACAATGAGCAGTTCTTC. This encodes CAISESGGNYNEQFF.

J is TRBJ2-1 and V is TRBV4-1; either TRBD1 or TRBD2 may supply D (5 bases each). Germline-derived CDR1 and CDR2 are MGHRA and YSYEKL. Trimming removed 1 base from V and 8 bases from J, with 15 bases in between. CDR3 length: 15 amino acids. The CDR3 DNA sequence: TGCGCCAGCAGCCAAGTCGGGGCTTCCCGCCATGAGCAGTTCTTC. This codes for CASSQVGASRHEQFF.